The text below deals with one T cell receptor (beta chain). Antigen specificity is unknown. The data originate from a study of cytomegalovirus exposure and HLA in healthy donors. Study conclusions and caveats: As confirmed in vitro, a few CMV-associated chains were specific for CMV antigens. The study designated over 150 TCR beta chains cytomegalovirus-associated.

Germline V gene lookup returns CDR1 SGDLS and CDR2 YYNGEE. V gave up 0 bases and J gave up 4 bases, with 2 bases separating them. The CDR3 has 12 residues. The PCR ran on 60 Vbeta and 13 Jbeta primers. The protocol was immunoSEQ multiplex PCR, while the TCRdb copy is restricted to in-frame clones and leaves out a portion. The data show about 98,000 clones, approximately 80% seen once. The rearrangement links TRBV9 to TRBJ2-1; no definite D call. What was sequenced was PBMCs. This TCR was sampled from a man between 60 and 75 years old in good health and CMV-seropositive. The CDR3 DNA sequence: TGTGCCAGCAGCGTAGCATACAATGAGCAGTTCTTC. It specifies CASSVAYNEQFF. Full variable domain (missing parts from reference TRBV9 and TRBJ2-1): DSGVTQTPKHLITATGQRVTLRCSPRSGDLSVYWYQQSLDQGLQFLIQYYNGEERAKGNILERFSAQQFPDLHSELNLSSLELGDSALYFCASSVAYNEQFFGPGTRLTVL.